These 16 T cell receptor beta chains came from one sample sequenced in a study of neurological immune-mediated disorders. Time point described: longitudinal time-point 3. TCRdb reanalysed the 5' RACE reads using MiXCR and keeps one entry per CDR3 protein. The sample has approximately 45,000 distinct CDR3 sequences, 13% seen once. Sequencing input: PBMCs. Every receptor here comes from a man aged 25 to 40 in good health.

About this clonotype: Compared with germline, one end of the junction differs, possibly owing to a read error. The chain carries TRBV7-8 and TRBJ2-4, with 8 bases aligning to TRBD1. Germline assignment: CDR1 SGHVS and CDR2 FQNEAQ. CDR3 length: 12 amino acids. The CDR3 bases are TGTGCCAGCAGCCTAGGACAGGGATCGGCGGACTTC. Translation gives CASSLGQGSADF.

In this sample, this clonotype turned up many times. This chain uses TRBV7-2 with TRBJ2-4, with D possibly TRBD2 on 5 matching bases. Germline assignment: CDR1 SGHTA and CDR2 FQGNSA. The CDR3 sequence is 16 residues long. V was cut by 4 bases and J by 0 bases, with 13 bases left in between. CDR3 coding DNA: TGTGCCAGCAGCTCCTCTGCCAGCGGAGCCAAAAACATTCAGTACTTC. Its translation: CASSSSASGAKNIQYF. Drawing the rest from reference TRBV7-2 and TRBJ2-4, the complete variable domain is GAGVSQSPSNKVTEKGKDVELRCDPISGHTALYWYRQSLGQGLEFLIYFQGNSAPDKSGLPSDRFSAERTGGSVSTLTIQRTQQEDSAVYLCASSSSASGAKNIQYFGAGTRLSVL.

This clonotype appeared once. Germline and junction disagree at one end, which may indicate a read error. This chain links TRBV18 with TRBJ2-7; D might be TRBD1 or TRBD2, each matching 5 bases. Germline-derived CDR1 and CDR2 are KGHSH and LQKENI. The CDR3 consists of 12 residues. The CDR3 loop is CASSPQGRERYF. Written as DNA, the CDR3 is TGTGCCAGCTCACCCCAGGGACGTGAGCGGTACTTC.

As regards this clonotype: Relative to the germline gene, one junction end is altered; a read error may explain this. The chain combines TRBV12-3 or TRBV12-4 with TRBJ2-7; D unresolved. CDR3 length: 15 amino acids. The CDR3 DNA reads TGTGCAAGCACCCTATCGGGCGGAAGCTCCTACGAGCATTACTTC. It codes for CASTLSGGSSYEHYF.

This clonotype was picked up one time. The chain joins TRBV11-2 to TRBJ1-2; perhaps TRBD1 as D (6 bases). V dropped 0 bases and J dropped 4 bases, with 18 bases sitting between them. The germline V gene has CDR1 SGHAT and CDR2 FQNNGV. CDR3 length equals 17 residues. The CDR3 spells CASSLDWQNGGGYGYTF. The CDR3 DNA follows: TGTGCCAGCAGCTTAGATTGGCAAAACGGGGGCGGCTATGGCTACACCTTC.

Ten or more counts support this clonotype. The rearrangement links TRBV20-1 to TRBJ2-7; the D gene is possibly TRBD1 (6 bases). This CDR3 comprises 15 residues. Trimming left V 6 bases short and J 0 bases short, with 18 bases between. Germline CDR1 is DFQATT and CDR2 is SNEGSKA (reference sequence). The CDR3 coding sequence is TGCAGTGCCTCACCCCCAGGGGCGTTCTCCTACGAGCAGTACTTC. Its translation is CSASPPGAFSYEQYF.

The table lists this clonotype with many counts. V and J are TRBV5-1 and TRBJ2-2, with D unresolved. Germline V CDR1 and CDR2: SGHRS, YFSETQ. The CDR3 contains 16 residues. V gave up 5 bases and J gave up 2 bases, with 16 bases separating them. The CDR3 protein is CASSSLSGRNTGELFF. CDR3 sequence (DNA): TGCGCCAGCAGTTCCCTATCAGGACGCAACACCGGGGAGCTGTTTTTT.

At least ten counts were recorded for this clonotype. The chain combines TRBV11-2 with TRBJ2-7, with TRBD1 identical over 9 bases. V was pared by 5 bases and J by 5 bases, with 7 bases of the junction left unmatched. This CDR3 spans 14 amino acids. Per the germline V gene, CDR1 is SGHAT and CDR2 is FQNNGV. The CDR3 reads CASSLIQGAHEQYF. In DNA form, the CDR3 reads TGTGCCAGCAGCCTAATACAGGGGGCGCACGAGCAGTACTTC.

This clonotype was seen at least ten times. The chain employs TRBV6-5 and TRBJ2-2; 16 nucleotides align to TRBD2. This CDR3 has 16 amino acids. Germline CDR1 reads MNHEY; CDR2 reads SVGAGI. After removal of 6 bases from V and 6 bases from J, the junction contained 4 bases not matched to a gene. The CDR3 sequence is CASSPGLAGGPGELFF. The CDR3 DNA reads as TGTGCCAGCAGCCCGGGACTAGCGGGAGGGCCCGGGGAGCTGTTTTTT.

This clonotype was seen only a few times. J is TRBJ2-1 and V is TRBV30; no definite D call. Trimming pared 0 bases from V and 3 bases from J, leaving 12 bases between. Germline CDR1 and CDR2: GTSNPN and SVGIG (reference sequence). The CDR3 contains 15 residues. The chain's CDR3 is CAWSVSGAIYNEQFF. In nucleotides, the CDR3 is TGTGCCTGGAGTGTATCAGGCGCAATCTACAATGAGCAGTTCTTC.

This clonotype was recorded only once. The chain carries TRBV5-1 and TRBJ2-7; D ambiguous. The V end was cut by 1 base, the J end by 10 bases, with 15 bases between. Per germline, CDR1 SGHRS and CDR2 YFSETQ. CDR3 length: 13 amino acids. The CDR3 region is CASSLTGSPDQYF. The DNA of the CDR3 is TGCGCCAGCAGCTTGACCGGGTCCCCCGATCAGTACTTC. Full variable domain (missing parts from reference TRBV5-1 and TRBJ2-7): KAGVTQTPRYLIKTRGQQVTLSCSPISGHRSVSWYQQTPGQGLQFLFEYFSETQRNKGNFPGRFSGRQFSNSRSEMNVSTLELGDSALYLCASSLTGSPDQYFGPGTRLTVT.

This clonotype has a count of ten or more. V and J are TRBV5-1 and TRBJ2-7; 8 bases match TRBD2. This CDR3 region has 19 residues. The J segment lost 0 bases and the V segment lost 0 bases, leaving 14 bases of the junction unmatched. The germline V gene encodes CDR1 SGHRS and CDR2 YFSETQ. The CDR3 sequence: CASSLETSATMLASYEQYF. CDR3 DNA sequence: TGCGCCAGCAGCTTGGAGACTAGCGCGACGATGCTAGCCTCCTACGAGCAGTACTTC.

This clonotype was counted many times. CDR3 nucleotide sequence: TGTGCCAGCAGCGCCCGACAGGGGGCGAGATTGAACACTGAAGCTTTCTTT. Protein: CASSARQGARLNTEAFF. The chain joins TRBV21-1 to TRBJ1-1; the table's D gene call, TRBD1, was not cross checked with the DNA. TRBV21-1 is deemed a pseudogene. CDR3 size: 17 residues.

By sample fraction, this clonotype is medium-sized. The chain joins TRBV20-1 to TRBJ2-5; TRBD2 agrees at 7 bases. CDR3 length equals 17 residues. The germline gives CDR1 DFQATT, CDR2 SNEGSKA (reference sequence). J gave up 4 bases and V 7 bases, and 21 bases lay outside the gene matches. The CDR3 DNA sequence: TGCAGTGTAAGGGGCTCAGAGGAGGGAGGGCCGTTAGAGACCCAGTACTTC. It encodes CSVRGSEEGGPLETQYF.

In this sample, this clonotype turned up a few times. V gene TRBV7-6 combines with J gene TRBJ1-1; 8 nucleotides agree with TRBD1. The length of the CDR3 is 15 residues. J lost 5 bases, V lost 1 base, and 6 bases had no gene match. Germline loops: CDR1 SGHVS, CDR2 FNYEAQ. The chain's CDR3 is CASSLETGVATEAFF. CDR3 bases: TGTGCCAGCAGCTTAGAGACAGGGGTAGCGACTGAAGCTTTCTTT.

This clonotype has a count of ten or more. The rearrangement uses TRBV10-3 and TRBJ2-7, with TRBD1 matching 8 bases. V was pared by 2 bases and J by 2 bases, with 5 bases of the junction left unmatched. CDR3 size: 15 residues. Germline V gives CDR1 ENHRY, CDR2 SYGVKD. The chain's CDR3 is CAISEGTGRTYEQYF. The CDR3 DNA reads as TGTGCCATCAGTGAGGGGACAGGTAGGACCTACGAGCAGTACTTC.